This is a list of T cell receptor beta chains from one sample in a study of shared clonotypes between healthy human individuals. The protocol was immunoSEQ multiplex PCR, while the TCRdb copy is restricted to in-frame clones and leaves out a portion. Of approximately 940,000 clones in the sample, over 60% were seen once. The specimen was memory CD4+ T cells sorted from blood. The receptors stem from a man aged 18 to 30 in good health. Each CDR3 is given with its conserved first and last residue. The order of the fields is clone size, V gene, J gene, D gene, CDR3 DNA, CDR3 protein. The D gene is left open where the match is weak. Size tells how often a clone was seen (once, few, many) or the class of an expanded clone, and some rows leave it out.

NA,TRBV11-2,TRBJ2-5,TRBD1,TGTGCCAGCAGCCAAGAGGGACAGCCCCAAGAGACCCAGTACTTC,CASSQEGQPQETQYF
NA,TRBV11-2,TRBJ1-1,TRBD1,TGTGCCAGCAGCTTAGATGGGACAGGGAACACTGAAGCTTTCTTT,CASSLDGTGNTEAFF
many,TRBV9,TRBJ2-1,TRBD2,TGTGCCAGCAGCCCCAGGGGGGTAGCGGGGGTCTCAAATGAGCAGTTCTTC,CASSPRGVAGVSNEQFF
NA,TRBV7-9,TRBJ1-4,NA,TGTGCCAGCAGCCTGACAGAAATTAATGAAAAACTGTTTTTT,CASSLTEINEKLFF
NA,TRBV5-1,TRBJ2-3,NA,TGCGCCAGCAGCTTGGAGGGACTCGGGACAGATACGCAGTATTTT,CASSLEGLGTDTQYF
NA,TRBV7-9,TRBJ2-7,NA,TGTGCCAGCAGCTTAGAGGCAGGGGTTACCTACGAGCAGTACTTC,CASSLEAGVTYEQYF
few,TRBV7-9,TRBJ2-2,TRBD2,TGTGCCAGCAGCGTTGCAGGACTAGCCGCCGGGGAGCTGTTTTTT,CASSVAGLAAGELFF
NA,TRBV10-2,TRBJ2-6,NA,TGCGCCAGCAGGCCCGGGACAACCGGTTCTGGGGCCAACGTCCTGACTTTC,CASRPGTTGSGANVLTF
once,TRBV19,TRBJ2-1,NA,TGTGCCAGTAGTTCAGGACTGGCGCGCTACAATGAGCAGTTCTTC,CASSSGLARYNEQFF
NA,TRBV7-6,TRBJ1-5,NA,TGTGCCAGCAGCTCCGACTCTTATCAGCCCCAGCATTTT,CASSSDSYQPQHF
NA,TRBV9,TRBJ2-2,NA,TGTGCCAGCAGCGCTGCGGGAACCCAAAAGGGCGGGGAGCTGTTTTTT,CASSAAGTQKGGELFF
NA,TRBV11-1,TRBJ1-5,NA,TGTGCCAGCAGCTTAGACGGGATCAATCAGCCCCAGCATTTT,CASSLDGINQPQHF
NA,TRBV10-3,TRBJ1-2,TRBD1,TGTGCCATCAGTCCCGGGACAGCTAACTATGGCTACACCTTC,CAISPGTANYGYTF
NA,TRBV18,TRBJ2-7,NA,TGTGCCAGCTCCCACAGGGAATCCTACGAGCAGTACTTC,CASSHRESYEQYF
NA,TRBV5-1,TRBJ1-6,NA,TGCGCCAGCAGCTTGGATCAGTTTTCACCCCTCCACTTT,CASSLDQFSPLHF
NA,TRBV5-4,TRBJ1-6,TRBD1,TGTGCCAGCAGCTCAAAACAGGGGGATAATTCACCCCTCCACTTT,CASSSKQGDNSPLHF
few,TRBV18,TRBJ1-4,NA,TGTGCCAGCTCACCGAACGGGGAAAAACTGTTTTTT,CASSPNGEKLFF
NA,TRBV7-9,TRBJ1-2,TRBD1,TGTGCCAGCAGCCCCTTTGGACAGGGTCCCAATGGCTACACCTTC,CASSPFGQGPNGYTF
NA,TRBV5-6,TRBJ1-2,NA,TGTGCCAGCAGCTTCCCCATTCAAGAGACCAACTATGGCTACACCTTC,CASSFPIQETNYGYTF